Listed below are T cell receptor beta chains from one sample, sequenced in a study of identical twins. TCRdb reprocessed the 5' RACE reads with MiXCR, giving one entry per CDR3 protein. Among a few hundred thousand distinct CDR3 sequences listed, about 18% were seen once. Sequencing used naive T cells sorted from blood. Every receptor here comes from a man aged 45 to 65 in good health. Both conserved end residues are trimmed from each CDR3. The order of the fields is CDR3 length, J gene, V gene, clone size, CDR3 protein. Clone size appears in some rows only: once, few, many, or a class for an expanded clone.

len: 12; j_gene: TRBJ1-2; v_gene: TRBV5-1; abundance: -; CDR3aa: ASNTGRGNYGYT
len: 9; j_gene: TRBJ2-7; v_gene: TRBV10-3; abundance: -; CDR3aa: ASAVAYEQY
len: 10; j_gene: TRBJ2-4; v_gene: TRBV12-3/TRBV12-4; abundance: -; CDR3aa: ASRRSKNIQY
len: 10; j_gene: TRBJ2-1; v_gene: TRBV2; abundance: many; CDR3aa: ASDREGNEQF
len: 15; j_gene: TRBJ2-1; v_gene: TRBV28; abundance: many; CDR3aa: ASSLTGMGRPYNEQF
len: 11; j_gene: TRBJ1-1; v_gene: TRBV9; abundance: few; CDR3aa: ASSVHGNTEAF
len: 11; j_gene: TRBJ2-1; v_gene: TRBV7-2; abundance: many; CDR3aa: ASSLTLYNEQF
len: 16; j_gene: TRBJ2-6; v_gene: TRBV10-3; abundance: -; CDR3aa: AISSRRTGGSGANVLT
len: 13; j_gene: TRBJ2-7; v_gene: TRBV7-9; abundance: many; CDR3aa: ASSSPTGGEYEQY
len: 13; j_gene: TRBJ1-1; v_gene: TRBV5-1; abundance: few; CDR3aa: ASSLSGLPNTEAF
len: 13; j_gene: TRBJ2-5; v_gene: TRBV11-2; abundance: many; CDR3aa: ASSLDLQGGETQY
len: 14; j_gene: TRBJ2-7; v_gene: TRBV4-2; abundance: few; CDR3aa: ASSQDLERTHYEQY
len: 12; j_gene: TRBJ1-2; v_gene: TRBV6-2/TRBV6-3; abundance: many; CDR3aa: ASSPLHRGGGYT
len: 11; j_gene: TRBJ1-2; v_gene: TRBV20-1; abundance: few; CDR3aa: SARSEEWNGYT
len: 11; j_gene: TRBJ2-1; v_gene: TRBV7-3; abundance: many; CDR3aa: ASSVQRSNEQF
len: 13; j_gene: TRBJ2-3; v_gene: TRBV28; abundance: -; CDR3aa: ASSLSPSSTDTQY
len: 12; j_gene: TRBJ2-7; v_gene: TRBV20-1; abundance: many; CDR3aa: SARDTGISYEQY